The source of this T cell receptor (beta chain) is a study of OX40 agonist ivuxolimab in advanced cancers. Germline lookup yields CDR1 KGHSH and CDR2 LQKENI. There are 11 residues in the CDR3. The V and J ends lost 6 bases and 6 bases respectively, with 9 bases between them. A word on this clone: Antigen unknown.

Clones were sequenced by immunoSEQ multiplex PCR, and TCRdb holds only the in-frame ones, with some missing. Of 60,000 to 90,000 clones detected, under 85% appear once; the ten largest clones hold 0.4% to 0.55%. Overall study findings and caveats: Averaged across samples, CD8+ T cells carried more expanded clones than CD4+ did. Antigens targeted by the expanded peripheral T cells were not determined.

The source of this sequence is an adult with an advanced solid tumor such as melanoma, head and neck, liver or kidney cancer. The material sequenced was CD4+ or CD8+ T cells sorted from blood, taken in a trial of the OX40 agonist ivuxolimab. The chain couples TRBV18 to TRBJ2-7; D remains unclear. The CDR3 bases are TGTGCCAGCTCTCCAGACACCGAGCAGTACTTC. Encoded protein: CASSPDTEQYF.